This T cell receptor beta chain was recorded in a study of molecular identifiers for immune sequencing clone quantification. Study background: Naive CD8 cell RNA, from roughly 20,000 or 100,000 cells, was split five ways in replicates, with four sequenced.

To note about this clonotype: One end of the junction varies from germline; a read error may be responsible.

TCRdb re-analysed the PCR reads in MiXCR, keeping a single row per CDR3 protein. The sample gives approximately 550,000 distinct CDR3 sequences, about 21% of which show up once; about 0.84% is in the top ten. Germline assignment: CDR1 LGHNA and CDR2 YSLEER. The CDR3 spans 15 residues. Sorting recovered naive CD8 T cells on a CD8+CD4-CCR7+CD45RA+ profile. The source material was naive CD8+ T cells from blood, with Jurkat cell RNA spiked in. Documented subset: FACS-sorted CD8+CD4-CCR7+CD45RA+ naive T cells. The chain has TRBV4-3 and TRBJ1-1, with 8 bases identical to TRBD1. This clonotype was sampled from a human donor in good health. Some libraries in this study had Jurkat cell RNA spiked in. CDR3 sequence: CAGSPSRGHDTEAFF. The CDR3 DNA reads as TGCGCCGGCAGCCCCTCCAGGGGGCATGACACTGAAGCTTTCTTT.